The clone carrying this TCR beta chain was seen only a few times. Its antigen is not known. Using unique molecular identifiers, the investigators prepared the TCRbeta library. MiXCR was run by TCRdb on the PCR reads, yielding one entry per CDR3 protein. Counted here are around 270,000 distinct CDR3 sequences, roughly 7.8% occurring once; the ten biggest clones make up around 10%. This sample stems from a study of T-cell reconstitution after alpha-beta-depleted transplantation in children. Study observations and caveats: At day 60, the high TCRbeta diversity found in some patients originated from recipient T cells and thymic progenitors that had survived. From newly produced T cells came most of the T-cell counts and diversity one year after transplant.

This CDR3 spans 15 amino acids. From germline, CDR1 is MNHEY and CDR2 SVGEGT. V dropped 6 bases and J dropped 14; count of bases not matched to a gene: 11. This TCR came from a female patient under 10 years old who had a stem cell transplant for Fanconi anemia, so the T cells may come from the graft donor. Material: peripheral blood, obtained 360 days after TCRalphabeta/CD19-depleted stem cell transplant. The rearrangement uses TRBV6-2 or TRBV6-3 and TRBJ2-1; 15 nucleotides match TRBD2. The CDR3 region is CASRPGLAGGLEEFF. The CDR3, as DNA: TGTGCCAGCAGACCCGGACTAGCGGGGGGGCTGGAGGAGTTCTTC.